This record looks at one T cell receptor (beta chain) sequence and its context. Time point given: after neoadjuvant nivolumab, at surgical resection. Method: immunoSEQ multiplex PCR; TCRdb's copy keeps in-frame clones and lacks some. This table has tens of thousands of clones, about 27% appearing once. The germline V gene encodes CDR1 GTSNPN and CDR2 SVGIG (reference sequence). There are 13 residues in the CDR3. The V end lost 2 bases, the J end lost 11 bases, and 16 bases lay between the germline ends. These data belong to a study of neoadjuvant anti-PD-1 for oral cavity cancer. Study in general: Nivolumab at 3 mg/kg was mostly given biweekly, three to four doses, pre-surgery.

The source material was tumor tissue, sampled after nivolumab (anti-PD-1) treatment. The receptor's source is a person aged 35-79 years with oral cavity squamous cell carcinoma. The V call is TRBV30, the J call TRBJ1-5; perhaps TRBD1 as D (6 bases). The CDR3 sequence: CAWSPGGRGTQHF. In DNA form, the CDR3 reads TGTGCCTGGAGTCCCGGGGGCAGGGGTACCCAGCATTTT.